This T cell receptor beta chain was profiled in a study of blood T cell repertoires in COVID-19. Overall study context: PBMCs, B-cell-depleted T cells, or T cells provided the cDNA or gDNA that made up the material.

CDR3 length equals 15 residues. Per germline, CDR1 SGHTA and CDR2 FQGTGA. V was cut by 5 bases and J by 0 bases, with 14 bases left in between. Study processing details: Reference gene primer amplification gave estimated nucleated cell counts. Generated by immunoSEQ multiplex PCR, the TCRdb table keeps only in-frame clones and is missing some. The V and J calls and clone size are taken from that table; D and trimming were inferred from the DNA. The sample contains nearly 90,000 clones, about 91% of which appear only once. This TCR was sampled from a man aged 60 to 69 with acute or convalescent COVID-19. J is TRBJ2-7 and V is TRBV7-3, with D possibly being TRBD1 (6 bases). The sample consisted of peripheral blood. CDR3 bases: TGTGCCAGCAGCCCGGACAGAAGACGCTCCTACGAGCAGTACTTC. Translated: CASSPDRRRSYEQYF. The full variable domain, rest sourced from reference TRBV7-3 and TRBJ2-7, is GAGVSQTPSNKVTEKGKYVELRCDPISGHTALYWYRQSLGQGPEFLIYFQGTGAADDSGLPNDRFFAVRPEGSVSTLKIQRTERGDSAVYLCASSPDRRRSYEQYFGPGTRLTVT.